These 17 T cell receptor beta chains share one sample of origin, sequenced in a study of cytomegalovirus exposure and HLA in healthy donors (dated by TCRdb to the late 2010s). Library construction relied on the immunoSEQ multiplex PCR assay. A mixture of 60 forward primers for TCR Vbeta segments and 13 reverse primers for TCR Jbeta segments was used in the multiplex PCR. TCRdb provides this immuneACCESS table in a form limited to in-frame rearrangements. Some clones are lacking; in checked studies, under half of them reflect an unresolved V gene, and why the rest are absent is not known. This sample has approximately 100,000 clones in its table, and approximately 80% of those were observed once. In total, the top ten clones hold 2% of the sample. Specimen: PBMCs. These receptors originate from a man between 18 and 29 years old in good health and CMV-seronegative.

On this clone: The sample holds other DNA sequences that translate to the same CDR3. The genes are TRBV2 and TRBJ1-1; 7 bases are a match to TRBD1. CDR3 length: 13 amino acids. The V segment lost 6 bases and the J segment 1 base; nucleotides outside the gene matches: 2. Germline CDR1 and CDR2: SNHLY and FYNNEI. Written as DNA, the CDR3 is TGTGCCAGCAGACAGGGGAGGAACACTGAAGCTTTCTTT. Amino acids: CASRQGRNTEAFF.

The DNA for the CDR3 is TGTGCCAGCAGCTTAGAAGGAGGGGTTCCTTCACCCCTCCACTTT. Its protein is CASSLEGGVPSPLHF. The gene calls are TRBV7-9 and TRBJ1-6; possibly TRBD1 for D (5 bases). CDR1 is SEHNR, CDR2 FQNEAQ, per germline (reference sequence). The CDR3 length is 15 residues. Trimming cost V 1 base and J 9 bases, with 13 bases left between them.

The V and J genes are TRBV5-1 and TRBJ2-7, with D perhaps TRBD2 (6 bases). The CDR3 spans 16 residues. Germline assignment: CDR1 SGHRS and CDR2 YFSETQ. V was cut by 3 bases and J by 0 bases, with 16 bases left in between. The CDR3 spells CASSSRRSGSSYEQYF. In DNA, the CDR3 is TGCGCCAGCAGCTCCCGCCGGTCCGGGAGCTCCTACGAGCAGTACTTC.

The V and J genes are TRBV5-1 and TRBJ2-5; 8 nucleotides match TRBD2. The J call may be incorrect, as the DNA end agrees better with TRBJ2-7. Germline CDR1 reads SGHRS; CDR2 reads YFSETQ. CDR3 length: 17 residues. In nucleotides, the CDR3 is TGCGCCAGCAGCTTGGCGGTAGCGGGGACTCCAGGAAGCGAGCAGTACTTC. It translates to CASSLAVAGTPGSEQYF.

The chain's CDR3 is CASSFGHEQYF. The CDR3 nucleotides are TGCGCCAGCAGCTTTGGCCACGAGCAGTACTTC. The chain couples TRBV5-1 to TRBJ2-7; D remains unclear. The CDR3 loop spans 11 amino acids. Germline V gene data show CDR1 as SGHRS and CDR2 as YFSETQ. The ends were cut back, 2 bases at V and 5 bases at J, with 5 bases in the middle.

This clone was recorded once. V and J are TRBV11-2 and TRBJ2-4; the match to TRBD2 covers 8 bases. This CDR3 has 13 amino acids. Trimming removed 3 bases from V and 5 bases from J; junction bases left unmatched: 0. In germline, CDR1 is SGHAT, CDR2 FQNNGV. The CDR3 DNA reads as TGTGCCAGCAGCTTCGGGGGGGAAAACATTCAGTACTTC. It translates to CASSFGGENIQYF.

In the case of this clone: This same CDR3 is encoded by further DNA sequences in the sample. The chain links TRBV5-6 to TRBJ1-2; the match to TRBD1 covers 8 bases. The germline V gene encodes CDR1 SGHDT and CDR2 YYEEEE. V lost 1 base and J lost 6; bases outside the gene matches: 8. This CDR3 region has 15 residues. CDR3 loop: CASSLRRTGYHGYTF. The CDR3 region has the DNA TGTGCCAGCAGCTTGAGGAGGACAGGGTATCATGGCTACACCTTC. The variable domain in full, with the rest retrieved from reference TRBV5-6 and TRBJ1-2, is DAGVTQSPTHLIKTRGQQVTLRCSPKSGHDTVSWYQQALGQGPQFIFQYYEEEERQRGNFPDRFSGHQFPNYSSELNVNALLLGDSALYLCASSLRRTGYHGYTFGSGTRLTVV.

The V and J genes are TRBV15 and TRBJ1-2, with 7 bases matching TRBD1. Germline CDR1 LNHNV, CDR2 YYDKDF (reference sequence). CDR3 length equals 13 residues. The J segment lost 8 bases and the V segment lost 0 bases, leaving 3 bases of the junction unmatched. CDR3 loop: CATSRDKGAGYTF. CDR3 nucleotide sequence: TGTGCCACCAGCAGAGATAAGGGGGCCGGCTACACCTTC.

The genes are TRBV5-1 and TRBJ1-4, with TRBD1 matching over 7 bases. The CDR3 length is 17 residues. V dropped 4 bases and J dropped 0; count of bases not matched to a gene: 9. Per germline, CDR1 SGHRS and CDR2 YFSETQ. The CDR3 DNA is TGCGCCAGCAGCCCATTAACTACAGGGGCAACTAATGAAAAACTGTTTTTT. Protein: CASSPLTTGATNEKLFF.

This chain links TRBV7-2 with TRBJ1-2; 8 positions match TRBD1. The germline CDR1 and CDR2 sequences are SGHTA and FQGNSA. The trim removed 5 bases at V and 8 bases at J, leaving 7 bases unmatched. This CDR3 spans 13 amino acids. The CDR3 region has the DNA TGTGCCAGCAGCCCTCGACAGGGGAGAGGCTACACCTTC. Protein product: CASSPRQGRGYTF.

This clone has just a few counts. This chain links TRBV27 with TRBJ1-1, with D possibly matching TRBD1 (5 bases). The CDR3 has 15 residues. V was clipped by 6 bases and J by 0 bases, with 14 bases between them. Germline assignment: CDR1 MNHEY and CDR2 SMNVEV (reference sequence). The CDR3 region has the DNA TGTGCCAGCAGAAAGGGACTTGTTATGAACACTGAAGCTTTCTTT. Translated, it gives CASRKGLVMNTEAFF.

The V and J genes are TRBV30 and TRBJ2-1, with 10 bases fitting TRBD1. The J segment lost 0 bases and the V segment lost 8 bases, leaving 1 base of the junction unmatched. CDR1 and CDR2 from the germline V gene are GTSNPN and SVGIG (reference sequence). The CDR3 loop spans 13 amino acids. CDR3 in amino acids: CARDRGSYNEQFF. In DNA form, the CDR3 reads TGTGCCCGGGACAGGGGCTCCTACAATGAGCAGTTCTTC.

The gene calls are TRBV10-3 and TRBJ1-3, with D perhaps TRBD1 (6 bases). The V gene's germline CDR1 is ENHRY and CDR2 SYGVKD. Trimming took off 6 bases at V and 0 bases at J, with 15 bases between the two ends. There are 16 residues in the CDR3. This CDR3 reads CAIRSGGQLSGNTIYF. CDR3 coding DNA: TGTGCCATCAGGTCCGGAGGACAGCTCTCTGGAAACACCATATATTTT.

V and J are TRBV7-2 and TRBJ2-7; 10 bases fit TRBD2. This CDR3 is built from 19 residues. V shed 0 bases and J 2 bases; nucleotides not matched to a gene: 13. Germline V gene data show CDR1 as SGHTA and CDR2 as FQGNSA. The CDR3 DNA reads TGTGCCAGCAGCTTAGCGTGGCCTAGCGGGGGCTATATTACCTACGAGCAGTACTTC. Its translation: CASSLAWPSGGYITYEQYF.

The gene calls are TRBV4-1 and TRBJ2-7; maybe TRBD2 (6 bases). The V and J ends lost 5 bases and 4 bases respectively, with 18 bases between them. The length of the CDR3 is 15 residues. Germline V gene data show CDR1 as MGHRA and CDR2 as YSYEKL. This chain's CDR3 is CASSARGGAFYEQYF. CDR3 bases: TGCGCCAGCAGCGCCCGCGGCGGGGCGTTTTACGAGCAGTACTTC.

This chain uses TRBV20-1 with TRBJ2-7; D unclear. Germline V CDR1 and CDR2: DFQATT, SNEGSKA (reference sequence). There are 11 residues in the CDR3. V lost 3 bases and J 2 bases, leaving 5 bases between the germline ends. The CDR3 loop is CSARSTYEQYF. The CDR3, as DNA: TGCAGTGCTAGGTCAACCTACGAGCAGTACTTC.

The rearrangement links TRBV6-5 to TRBJ1-5, with TRBD1 identical over 9 bases. This CDR3 contains 15 residues. CDR1 is MNHEY and CDR2 is SVGAGI in the germline V gene. V shed 6 bases, J shed 7 bases, and the junction held 10 bases outside the gene matches. CDR3 loop: CASSLTRGQGQPQHF. As DNA, the CDR3 is TGTGCCAGCAGCTTAACTCGGGGACAGGGCCAGCCCCAGCATTTT.